This entry lists 6 T cell receptor beta chains sequenced from one sample in a study of low-dose radiotherapy and immunotherapy resistance in tumors (dated by TCRdb to between 2021 and 2023). The time point label on this specimen signifies: before trial treatment. Instrument on record: Illumina HiSeq 2500. First-strand cDNA was synthesized with Superscript III and a set of TRAV- and TRBV-specific primers, covering both TCRalpha and TCRbeta chains. TCRs were amplified for around 20 PCR cycles with Phusion, using a constant-region primer paired with the adapter attached to the V primers. Through fastp at Q25 and MiXCR, TCRdb rebuilt clones from the public reads, retaining in-frame beta chains. Each entry merges the rows of one CDR3 protein and shows their most common DNA and genes. This sample has approximately 84,000 distinct CDR3 sequences in its table, and over 15% of those were observed once. The leading ten clones occupy over 2.5% of the sample.

This material consisted of PBMCs, taken before treatment. Source of these receptors: a male donor with prostate cancer.

There are many counts of this clonotype. The chain links TRBV6-4 to TRBJ2-3; no definite D call. Germline CDR1 is MRHNA and CDR2 is SNTAGT. Trimming took off 1 base at V and 2 bases at J, with 4 bases between the two ends. CDR3 size: 13 residues. The CDR3 nucleotides are TGTGCCAGCAGTGACTTATCCACAGATACGCAGTATTTT. Translation gives CASSDLSTDTQYF.

The table lists this clonotype with many counts. The chain joins TRBV19 to TRBJ2-3, with TRBD1 matching over 10 bases. Germline V lookup: CDR1 LNHDA, CDR2 SQIVND (reference sequence). This CDR3 region has 16 residues. V lost 5 bases to trimming and J lost 2 bases; unmatched junction nucleotides: 7. CDR3: CASSSGTGEPTDTQYF. CDR3 coding DNA: TGTGCCAGTAGTTCCGGGACAGGGGAGCCCACAGATACGCAGTATTTT.

This clonotype was counted once. V and J are TRBV9 and TRBJ1-5; no clear D gene. V shed 4 bases and J shed 2 bases, with 13 bases lying between them. In germline, CDR1 is SGDLS, CDR2 YYNGEE. The CDR3 has 15 amino acids. The CDR3 DNA sequence: TGTGCCAGCAGCCCCCGTGGGTTGGGCAATCAGCCCCAGCATTTT. Protein product: CASSPRGLGNQPQHF.

This clonotype was detected many times. The chain combines TRBV6-1 with TRBJ2-5; D is perhaps TRBD2 (6 bases). The CDR3 spans 14 residues. The germline V gene encodes CDR1 MNHNS and CDR2 SASEGT. Trimming took 3 bases from V and 1 from J, leaving 9 bases between them. This chain's CDR3 is CASSDGGGQETQYF. The DNA for the CDR3 is TGTGCCAGCAGTGACGGGGGAGGCCAAGAGACCCAGTACTTC.

This clonotype has a count of ten or more. This rearrangement joins TRBV9 to TRBJ2-3; 14 positions match TRBD2. The CDR3 extends over 17 amino acids. J gave up 5 bases and V 4 bases, and 9 bases lay outside the gene matches. Germline V lookup: CDR1 SGDLS, CDR2 YYNGEE. The CDR3 DNA follows: TGTGCCAGCAGCTCACGGGGGACTAGCGGGGGAGTAGATACGCAGTATTTT. Translation gives CASSSRGTSGGVDTQYF.

There are many counts of this clonotype. The V and J genes are TRBV20-1 and TRBJ2-1, with 8 nucleotides matching TRBD2. The length of the CDR3 is 15 residues. Germline values: CDR1 DFQATT, CDR2 SNEGSKA (reference sequence). V dropped 0 bases and J dropped 5; count of bases not matched to a gene: 6. The chain's CDR3 is CSARDSGAINNEQFF. The CDR3 nucleotides read TGCAGTGCTAGAGATAGCGGGGCTATCAACAATGAGCAGTTCTTC.